This T cell receptor beta chain was sequenced in a study of blood T cell repertoires in COVID-19. The germline V gene has CDR1 MNHEY and CDR2 SMNVEV (reference sequence). The CDR3 consists of 16 residues. With 2 bases removed from V and 7 bases from J, the gap between germline ends came to 17 bases. In the source study's methods: Using reference gene primer amplification, nucleated cell counts were estimated. Sequenced by immunoSEQ multiplex PCR; TCRdb stores in-frame clones only, minus some. The V and J calls and clone size were taken over from that table, and D and trimming were inferred from the DNA. The table lists 160,000 or so clones, over 85% of them singletons, with roughly a sixth in the top ten.

Sequencing input: peripheral blood. The chain joins TRBV27 to TRBJ1-4; D might be TRBD1 (6 bases). The receptor was isolated from a man aged 60 to 75 with active or convalescent COVID-19. The CDR3 region has the DNA TGTGCCAGCAGTTTACAAGGGGGTCAGTTGGGTGAAAAACTGTTTTTT. Translating gives CASSLQGGQLGEKLFF.